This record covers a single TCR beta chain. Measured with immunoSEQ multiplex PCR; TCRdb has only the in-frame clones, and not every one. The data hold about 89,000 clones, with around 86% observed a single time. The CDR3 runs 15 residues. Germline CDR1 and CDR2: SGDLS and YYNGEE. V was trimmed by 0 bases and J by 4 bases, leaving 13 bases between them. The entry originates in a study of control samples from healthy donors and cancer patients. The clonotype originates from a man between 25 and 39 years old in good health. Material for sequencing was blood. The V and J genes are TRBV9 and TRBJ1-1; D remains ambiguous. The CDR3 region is CASSVEGRKGTEAFF. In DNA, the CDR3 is TGTGCCAGCAGCGTAGAGGGCAGAAAGGGCACTGAAGCTTTCTTT.